A single sample is the source of the 13 T cell receptor beta chains below, sequenced in a study of CXCR3-negative and CXCR3-positive naive CD8 T cells. The study made its TRB cDNA libraries by 5' RACE, adding UMI labels. TCRdb re-called the 5' RACE reads; one entry per CDR3 protein, DNA not given. The sample has tens of thousands of distinct CDR3 sequences, and its top ten clones hold approximately 0.6%. Study outcomes and limitations: Naive cells with CXCR3 showed TRB CDR3s that were more hydrophobic than those in CXCR3-negative naive cells.

For these TCRs, the target antigens are not known. The sample was naive CXCR3+ CD8+ T cells from blood. The subset: CD45RO-CCR7+CD27+CD95- naive CD8+ T cells expressing CXCR3 (TNR3+). Receptors originate from a human donor in good health. Some clones in this sample may be carry-over from other donors' samples.

This rearrangement joins TRBV29-1 to TRBJ2-7; lacking DNA, the TRBD1 call made by TCRdb goes unchecked. Germline CDR1 and CDR2: SQVTM and ANQGSEA. The CDR3 sequence is 13 residues long. The CDR3 here is CSVRGGSSYEQYF.

V is TRBV3-1 and J is TRBJ2-1; the D call of TRBD2 rests on TCRdb alone, since no DNA is present to check it. Germline V gene data show CDR1 as LGHDT and CDR2 as YNNKEL (reference sequence). The CDR3 totals 15 residues. The CDR3 region is CASSQDPQTYNEQFF.

This sequence joins TRBV7-9 and TRBJ2-5. Germline V gives CDR1 SEHNR, CDR2 FQNEAQ (reference sequence). This CDR3 has 14 residues. The CDR3 reads CASSLEQSKETQYF.

The CDR3 sequence: CASSQGGLYNEQFF. This sequence joins TRBV4-2 and TRBJ2-1; TCRdb names TRBD1, which stays unverified in the absence of DNA. Germline V CDR1 and CDR2: LGHNA, YNFKEQ. This CDR3 spans 14 amino acids.

The chain carries TRBV29-1 and TRBJ2-7; TCRdb selects TRBD2, and the lack of DNA leaves this call unchecked. Germline V gene lookup returns CDR1 SQVTM and CDR2 ANQGSEA. This CDR3 is 13 amino acids long. CDR3 residues: CSVAGTSVYEQYF.

The gene calls are TRBV7-6 and TRBJ2-1; TCRdb indicates TRBD2, and absent DNA this call remains unverified. CDR3 size: 16 residues. Germline CDR1 is SGHVS and CDR2 is FNYEAQ. The CDR3 region is CASSLFASGFYNEQFF.

The J gene is TRBJ1-4, the V gene TRBV4-2; TCRdb indicates TRBD1, and absent DNA this call remains unverified. Germline CDR1 is LGHNA and CDR2 is YNFKEQ. The CDR3 is made up of 16 amino acids. The CDR3 is CASSQGDSYSTEKLFF.

The chain has TRBV12-3 or TRBV12-4 and TRBJ2-3; TCRdb indicates TRBD1, and absent DNA this call remains unverified. This CDR3 is built from 14 residues. The CDR3 loop is CASRRGIGTDTQYF.

The genes are TRBV15 and TRBJ2-5; TCRdb's D call, TRBD1, is unchecked because there is no DNA. CDR1 is LNHNV, CDR2 YYDKDF, per germline (reference sequence). This CDR3 contains 15 residues. The CDR3: CATSRDGGAGETQYF.

V is TRBV5-4 and J is TRBJ2-3; TCRdb indicates TRBD1, and absent DNA this call remains unverified. The length of the CDR3 is 15 residues. Germline V CDR1 and CDR2: SGHNT, YYREEE (reference sequence). CDR3 sequence reads: CASSPRGASTDTQYF.

V is TRBV20-1 and J is TRBJ2-7. Germline V gene sequence: CDR1 DFQATT, CDR2 SNEGSKA (reference sequence). The CDR3 has 15 residues. The CDR3 spells CSARDPTGRFYEQYF.

V and J are TRBV12-3 or TRBV12-4 and TRBJ2-3; the TCRdb call, TRBD2, lacks DNA for checking. The CDR3 consists of 14 residues. This CDR3 is CASCSGGATDTQYF.

The V gene is TRBV7-2, the J gene TRBJ2-3; there is no DNA to check the TCRdb D call of TRBD1. Looked up from germline, CDR1 is SGHTA and CDR2 is FQGNSA. The CDR3 consists of 17 residues. This chain's CDR3 is CASSPAGGLYFPDTQYF.